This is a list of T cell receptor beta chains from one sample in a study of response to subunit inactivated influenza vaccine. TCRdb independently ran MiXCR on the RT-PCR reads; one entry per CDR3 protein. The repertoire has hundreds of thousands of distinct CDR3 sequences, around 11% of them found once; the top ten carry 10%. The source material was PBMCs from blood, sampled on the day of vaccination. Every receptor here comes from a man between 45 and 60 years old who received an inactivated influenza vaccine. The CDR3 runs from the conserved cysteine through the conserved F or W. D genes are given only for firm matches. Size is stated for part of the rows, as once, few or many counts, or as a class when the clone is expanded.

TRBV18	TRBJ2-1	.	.	CASSPPLVSYNEQFF	TGTGCCAGCTCACCACCATTGGTGTCCTACAATGAGCAGTTCTTC
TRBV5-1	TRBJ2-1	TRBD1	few	CASSTYRDRGYNEQFF	TGCGCCAGCAGCACCTACCGGGACAGGGGTTACAATGAGCAGTTCTTC
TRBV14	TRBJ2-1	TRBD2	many	CASSQDSIAGDIEQFF	TGTGCCAGCAGCCAAGATTCGATAGCGGGAGACATTGAGCAGTTCTTC
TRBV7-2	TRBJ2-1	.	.	CASSIDIGEQFF	TGTGCCAGCAGCATCGACATAGGTGAGCAGTTCTTC
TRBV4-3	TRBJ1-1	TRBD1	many	CASSQDGGQGDTEAFF	TGCGCCAGCAGCCAAGATGGAGGACAGGGGGACACTGAAGCTTTCTTT
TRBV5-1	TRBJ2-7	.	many	CASSLQAEAYEQYF	TGCGCCAGCAGCTTGCAGGCGGAAGCCTACGAGCAGTACTTC
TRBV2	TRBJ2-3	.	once	CASTDTDMQYF	TGTGCCAGCACCGACACAGATATGCAGTATTTT
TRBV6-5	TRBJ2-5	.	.	CASSYGAGSETQYF	TGTGCCAGCAGTTACGGGGCAGGGAGTGAGACCCAGTACTTC
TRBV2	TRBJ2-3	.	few	CASRTPRDTQYF	TGTGCCAGCAGGACCCCCAGGGATACGCAGTATTTT
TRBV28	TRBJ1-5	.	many	CASSFGGAYQPQHF	TGTGCCAGCAGTTTCGGTGGGGCTTATCAGCCCCAGCATTTT
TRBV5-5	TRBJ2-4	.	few	CASSSNQGLGIQYF	TGTGCCAGCAGCTCGAATCAGGGTTTGGGCATTCAGTACTTC
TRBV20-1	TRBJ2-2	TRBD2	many	CSARDAGLANTGELFF	TGCAGTGCTAGAGATGCGGGACTAGCGAACACCGGGGAGCTGTTTTTT
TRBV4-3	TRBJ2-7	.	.	CASSQDWDVAYEQYF	TGCGCCAGCAGCCAAGACTGGGACGTAGCCTACGAGCAGTACTTC
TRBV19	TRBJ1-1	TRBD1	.	CASSNPPGQLNTEAFF	TGTGCCAGTAGTAACCCTCCGGGACAGCTGAACACTGAAGCTTTCTTT
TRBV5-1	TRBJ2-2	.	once	CASSLTGSRLITGELFF	TGCGCCAGCAGCTTAACCGGGAGCCGCCTGATCACCGGGGAGCTGTTTTTT
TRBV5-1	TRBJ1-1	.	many	CASSSPGNTEAFF	TGCGCCAGCAGTTCCCCTGGGAACACTGAAGCTTTCTTT
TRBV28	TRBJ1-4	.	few	CASSDLRAGKKLFF	TGTGCCAGCAGTGATTTAAGAGCGGGAAAAAAACTGTTTTTT
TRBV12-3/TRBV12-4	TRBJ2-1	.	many	CASSSSGLAGRGEFF	TGTGCCAGCAGCTCCTCGGGGCTAGCGGGCAGGGGGGAGTTCTTC
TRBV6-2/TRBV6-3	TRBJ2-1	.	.	CASIGQGFYNEQFF	TGTGCCAGCATCGGGCAGGGGTTCTACAATGAGCAGTTCTTC
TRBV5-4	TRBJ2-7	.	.	CASSPPGARSSYEQYF	TGTGCCAGCAGCCCCCCGGGGGCTAGGAGCTCCTACGAGCAGTACTTC
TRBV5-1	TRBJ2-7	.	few	CASSPGANSYEQYF	TGCGCCAGCAGCCCCGGGGCGAACTCCTACGAGCAGTACTTC
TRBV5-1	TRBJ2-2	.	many	CASSLAAGLNTGELFF	TGCGCCAGCAGCTTGGCGGCAGGACTGAACACCGGGGAGCTGTTTTTT
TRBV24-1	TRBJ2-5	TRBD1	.	CATSDRDSKETQYF	TGTGCCACCAGTGATCGGGACAGCAAAGAGACCCAGTACTTC
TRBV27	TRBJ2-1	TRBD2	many	CASSVVVGRGYNEQFF	TGTGCCAGCAGTGTGGTAGTGGGGAGGGGTTACAATGAGCAGTTCTTC
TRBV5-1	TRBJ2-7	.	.	CASSRRSATYEQYF	TGCGCCAGCAGTCGGAGGTCAGCCACCTACGAGCAGTACTTC
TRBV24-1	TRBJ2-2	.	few	CATSESSGELFF	TGTGCCACCAGTGAAAGCTCCGGGGAGCTGTTTTTT
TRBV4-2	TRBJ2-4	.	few	CASSPIGGIQYF	TGTGCCAGCAGCCCTATAGGGGGCATTCAGTACTTC
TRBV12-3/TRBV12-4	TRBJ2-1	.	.	CASSWKGGPYNEQFF	TGTGCCAGCAGTTGGAAGGGGGGCCCCTACAATGAGCAGTTCTTC
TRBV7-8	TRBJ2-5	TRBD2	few	CASSPRLAGGHGETQYF	TGTGCCAGCAGCCCCAGACTAGCGGGAGGCCATGGAGAGACCCAGTACTTC
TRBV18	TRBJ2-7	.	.	CASSYVRTKFHEQYF	TGTGCCAGCTCATACGTTAGGACAAAATTCCACGAGCAGTACTTC
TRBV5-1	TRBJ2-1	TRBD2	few	CASSLRTSGSYNEQFF	TGCGCCAGCAGCCTACGGACTAGCGGCTCCTACAATGAGCAGTTCTTC
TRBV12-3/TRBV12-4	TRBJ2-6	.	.	CASSKKGANVLTF	TGTGCCAGCAGCAAGAAGGGGGCCAACGTCCTGACTTTC
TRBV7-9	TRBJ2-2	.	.	CASSIVGKQNTGELFF	TGTGCCAGCAGCATTGTTGGTAAACAGAACACCGGGGAGCTGTTTTTT
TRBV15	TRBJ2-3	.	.	CATSGGQLGDTQYF	TGTGCCACCAGCGGAGGACAGCTGGGAGATACGCAGTATTTT
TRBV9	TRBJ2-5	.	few	CASSVAGGGSQETQYF	TGTGCCAGCAGCGTAGCTGGGGGCGGTTCACAAGAGACCCAGTACTTC
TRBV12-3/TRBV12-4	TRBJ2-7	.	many	CASRPRTDYEQYF	TGTGCCAGCAGGCCCCGGACTGACTACGAGCAGTACTTC
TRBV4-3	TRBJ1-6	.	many	CASSQDRQDNSPLHF	TGCGCCAGCAGCCAAGATCGCCAGGATAATTCACCCCTCCACTTT
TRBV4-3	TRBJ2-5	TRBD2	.	CASSQDWASGAETQYF	TGCGCCAGCAGCCAAGATTGGGCTAGCGGGGCAGAGACCCAGTACTTC
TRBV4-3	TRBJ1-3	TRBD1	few	CASSQDGQGVGNTIYF	TGCGCCAGCAGCCAGGACGGACAGGGGGTTGGAAACACCATATATTTT
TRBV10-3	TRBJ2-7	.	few	CAISADAYEQYF	TGTGCCATCAGTGCGGACGCCTACGAGCAGTACTTC
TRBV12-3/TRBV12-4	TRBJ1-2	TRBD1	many	CASSADRVLYGYTF	TGTGCCAGCAGTGCAGACAGGGTGCTCTATGGCTACACCTTC
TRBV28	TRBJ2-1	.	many	CASSPLGALYNEQFF	TGTGCCAGCAGCCCGTTGGGCGCGCTTTACAATGAGCAGTTCTTC
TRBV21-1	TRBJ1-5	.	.	CASSNQGRDQPQHF	TGTGCCAGCAGCAACCAGGGAAGGGATCAGCCCCAGCATTTT
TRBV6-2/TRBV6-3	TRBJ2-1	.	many	CASSLDINNEQFF	TGTGCCAGCAGTTTAGACATAAACAATGAGCAGTTCTTC
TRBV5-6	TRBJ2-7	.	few	CASSLQGRTEQYF	TGTGCCAGCAGCTTGCAGGGTCGCACCGAGCAGTACTTC
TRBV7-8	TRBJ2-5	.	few	CASSQGQVTQYF	TGTGCCAGCAGCCAAGGCCAAGTGACCCAGTACTTC
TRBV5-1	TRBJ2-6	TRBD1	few	CASSVRTGGAEGANVLTF	TGCGCCAGCAGCGTCAGGACAGGGGGCGCGGAAGGGGCCAACGTCCTGACTTTC
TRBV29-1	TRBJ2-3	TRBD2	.	CSVEVGLGRGRADTQYF	TGCAGCGTTGAAGTAGGGCTCGGGAGGGGTCGGGCAGATACGCAGTATTTT
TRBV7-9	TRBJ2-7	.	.	CASSFRDGTIYEQYF	TGTGCCAGCAGTTTTCGGGACGGAACCATCTACGAGCAGTACTTC
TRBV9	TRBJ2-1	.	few	CASSVDPVSYNEQFF	TGTGCCAGCAGCGTAGACCCGGTCTCCTACAATGAGCAGTTCTTC
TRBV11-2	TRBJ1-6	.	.	CASSLRANSPLHF	TGTGCCAGCAGCCTACGGGCCAATTCACCCCTCCACTTT
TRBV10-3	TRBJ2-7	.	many	CAISASGNSLALYEQYF	TGTGCCATCAGTGCCTCGGGCAACTCCCTTGCTCTCTACGAGCAGTACTTC
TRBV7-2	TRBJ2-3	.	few	CASSFDRYTQYF	TGTGCCAGCAGCTTCGACAGATATACGCAGTATTTT
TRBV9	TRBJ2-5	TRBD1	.	CASSVGVRGYQETQYF	TGTGCCAGCAGCGTAGGGGTCAGGGGGTACCAAGAGACCCAGTACTTC
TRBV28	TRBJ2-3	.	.	CASSFLGWGNIYTDTQYF	TGTGCCAGCAGTTTCCTAGGGTGGGGGAACATATACACAGATACGCAGTATTTT
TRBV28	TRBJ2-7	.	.	CASQLQSYEQYF	TGTGCCAGTCAGTTACAATCCTACGAGCAGTACTTC
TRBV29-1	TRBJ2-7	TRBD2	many	CSVDGAGVGEQYF	TGCAGCGTTGACGGAGCGGGAGTCGGCGAGCAGTACTTC
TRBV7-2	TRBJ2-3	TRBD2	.	CASSFGGGRGDTQYF	TGTGCCAGCAGCTTCGGGGGGGGCCGGGGAGATACGCAGTATTTT
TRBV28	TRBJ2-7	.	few	CASRWTTGGSYEQYF	TGTGCCAGCAGGTGGACCACAGGAGGATCCTACGAGCAGTACTTC